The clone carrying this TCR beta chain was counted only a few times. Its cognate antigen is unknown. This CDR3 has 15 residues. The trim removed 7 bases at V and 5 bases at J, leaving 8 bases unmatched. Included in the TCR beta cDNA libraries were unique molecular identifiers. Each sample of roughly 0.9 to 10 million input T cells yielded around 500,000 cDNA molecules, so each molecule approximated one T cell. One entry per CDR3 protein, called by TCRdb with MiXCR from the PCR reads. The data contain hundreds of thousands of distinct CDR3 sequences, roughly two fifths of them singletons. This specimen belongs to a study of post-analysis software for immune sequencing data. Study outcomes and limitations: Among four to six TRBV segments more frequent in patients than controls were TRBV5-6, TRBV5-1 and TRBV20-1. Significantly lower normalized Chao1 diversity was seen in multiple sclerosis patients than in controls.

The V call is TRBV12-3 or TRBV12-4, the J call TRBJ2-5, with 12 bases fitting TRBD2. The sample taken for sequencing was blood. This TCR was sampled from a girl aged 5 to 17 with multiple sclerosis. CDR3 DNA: TGTGCCAGCACCTCTCCTAGCGGGGGGGCGGAGACCCAGTACTTC. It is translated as CASTSPSGGAETQYF.